The rows below give T cell receptor beta chains drawn from one sample of a study of shared clonotypes between healthy human individuals. Assay used: immunoSEQ multiplex PCR; TCRdb lists only in-frame clones, some missing. The table has approximately 2.4 million clones, under 97% seen once. The sequenced material came from naive CD4+ T cells sorted from blood. The source is a young man in good health. CDR3s include the opening cysteine and the closing phenylalanine or tryptophan. D genes are given only for firm matches. The size entry is marked missing in some rows and otherwise reads once, few, many or a size class.

v_gene	abundance	d_gene	j_gene	CDR3aa
TRBV19	NA	TRBD2	TRBJ2-2	CASSISSGRVGGELFF
TRBV30	NA	TRBD1	TRBJ2-6	CAWRATGILGANVLTF
TRBV4-1	NA	NA	TRBJ2-5	CASSQEWPGETQYF
TRBV18	NA	NA	TRBJ1-3	CASSPGGRGSGNTIYF
TRBV5-4	NA	TRBD1	TRBJ1-1	CASSSRQGWGEAFF
TRBV5-1	NA	TRBD2	TRBJ2-5	CASSLVAGGLETQYF
TRBV28	NA	NA	TRBJ2-3	CASSLGGPSTDTQYF
TRBV30	NA	TRBD2	TRBJ2-1	CAWSRLGSGRAGNEQFF
TRBV2	NA	NA	TRBJ2-2	CASSPQGGWSTGELFF
TRBV5-6	NA	NA	TRBJ1-6	CASSLTAGSYNSPLHF
TRBV5-1	NA	TRBD2	TRBJ2-1	CASSSGLAGSNEQFF
TRBV10-3	once	NA	TRBJ2-2	CAISESKGLAGELFF
TRBV6-6	NA	NA	TRBJ1-5	CASSPSPGTNQPQHF
TRBV7-4	NA	TRBD1	TRBJ2-1	CASSLDRGALVYNEQFF
TRBV6-5	NA	NA	TRBJ1-2	CASSYSRENGYTF
TRBV9	NA	TRBD2	TRBJ2-3	CARRRAGVRDTQYF
TRBV6-6	NA	TRBD2	TRBJ2-2	CASSLGREAGTGELFF
TRBV9	NA	TRBD2	TRBJ2-5	CASSVGGRAPETQYF
TRBV5-1	NA	TRBD2	TRBJ2-1	CASSRLAGDNNEQFF
TRBV10-3	NA	TRBD1	TRBJ2-7	CATLSTRGPSEQYF
TRBV19	NA	NA	TRBJ2-7	CASSWDPSSYEQYF
TRBV7-8	NA	TRBD1	TRBJ2-1	CASSPQGARDEQFF
TRBV7-9	NA	TRBD2	TRBJ2-3	CASSLASGSDTQYF
TRBV29-1	NA	TRBD2	TRBJ2-7	CSVGGTSGRSYEQYF
TRBV5-1	NA	NA	TRBJ2-1	CASSLGPLSSYNEQFF
TRBV28	NA	TRBD1	TRBJ1-6	CASSGWDSPNSPLHF
TRBV6-6	NA	TRBD2	TRBJ2-1	CASTLAATYNEQFF
TRBV5-1	NA	TRBD1	TRBJ2-7	CASSPGQGAYEQYF
TRBV6-6	NA	NA	TRBJ1-1	CASRLRWSPEAFF
TRBV6-5	NA	TRBD1	TRBJ1-2	CASSTGDGGYTF
TRBV30	NA	TRBD1	TRBJ1-2	CAWSVIGTGGNYGYTF
TRBV6-6	NA	TRBD2	TRBJ2-3	CASRTGTSIADTQYF
TRBV5-6	NA	NA	TRBJ1-3	CASSLPGGNTIYF
TRBV30	NA	NA	TRBJ2-2	CAWSRRVGQAAGELFF
TRBV4-3	NA	TRBD1	TRBJ1-1	CASSHKVRYGTADITQNTEAFF
TRBV10-3	NA	TRBD1	TRBJ2-1	CAITGQVYGSYNEQFF
TRBV4-2	once	TRBD1	TRBJ1-1	CASSHSDRPAAFF
TRBV6-1	once	TRBD1	TRBJ2-7	CASSETGLIYEQYF
TRBV29-1	NA	TRBD1	TRBJ2-1	CSGHMTGGAYNEQFF
TRBV9	NA	NA	TRBJ2-5	CASSVRGGGAETQYF
TRBV11-2	NA	NA	TRBJ2-3	CASSPTPRDTQYF
TRBV19	NA	NA	TRBJ1-3	CASSITGSGNTIYF
TRBV2	NA	NA	TRBJ2-7	CASSEGQGISYEQYF
TRBV5-1	NA	NA	TRBJ2-3	CASSLGRSTDTQYF
TRBV5-1	NA	NA	TRBJ1-5	CASSPGILGNDQPQHF
TRBV30	once	NA	TRBJ1-1	CAWRPGVDTEAFF
TRBV5-4	NA	TRBD1	TRBJ1-2	CASSLDPGQGLGAF
TRBV5-1	NA	TRBD1	TRBJ2-3	CASREQGAGIDTQYF
TRBV6-5	NA	NA	TRBJ1-2	CASSPARNYGYTF
TRBV5-6	NA	NA	TRBJ2-7	CASSPGTYEQYF